A selection of T cell receptor beta chains follows, all from one sample in a study of cytomegalovirus exposure and HLA in healthy donors. Measured with immunoSEQ multiplex PCR; TCRdb has only the in-frame clones, and not every one. The sample contains about 160,000 clones, roughly 80% of which appear only once. The sample taken for sequencing was PBMCs. The receptor source for this set is a woman aged 30 to 39 in good health and CMV-seropositive. Each CDR3 is given with its conserved first and last residue. D genes are given only for firm matches. Only some rows state a clone size, as once, few, many or a class for expanded clones.

j_call clone_size v_call d_call cdr3_aa cdr3_nt
TRBJ1-2 few TRBV7-9 NA CASSLGAGGNNYGYTF TGTGCCAGCAGCTTAGGTGCGGGGGGCAACAACTATGGCTACACCTTC
TRBJ2-1 NA TRBV30 TRBD2 CACHGGGGTDEQFF TGTGCCTGCCACGGAGGCGGGGGAACCGATGAGCAGTTCTTC
TRBJ1-5 NA TRBV5-1 NA CASSLDSGGDQPQHF TGCGCCAGCAGCTTGGATTCCGGAGGGGATCAGCCCCAGCATTTT
TRBJ1-1 NA TRBV29-1 NA CSPSYEGEAFF TGCAGCCCCTCTTACGAGGGTGAAGCTTTCTTT
TRBJ1-1 NA TRBV4-2 NA CASSQDRGPRGTEAFF TGTGCCAGCAGCCAAGATAGGGGACCGCGGGGGACTGAAGCTTTCTTT
TRBJ2-7 NA TRBV28 NA CASSSSDHRDEQYF TGTGCCAGCAGTTCCAGTGACCACAGGGACGAGCAGTACTTC
TRBJ2-5 NA TRBV11-3 NA CASSLGTAEYQETQYF TGTGCCAGCAGCTTAGGGACAGCCGAGTACCAAGAGACCCAGTACTTC
TRBJ2-1 NA TRBV4-3 NA CASSREALLPEQFF TGCGCCAGCAGCCGAGAAGCCCTACTGCCCGAGCAGTTCTTC
TRBJ1-2 NA TRBV5-1 NA CASSLGQIYGYTF TGCGCCAGCAGCTTAGGACAGATCTATGGCTACACCTTC
TRBJ2-1 NA TRBV13 NA CASSLGQAIEQFF TGTGCCAGCAGCTTAGGCCAGGCAATTGAGCAGTTCTTC
TRBJ2-7 NA TRBV29-1 TRBD2 CSVVFPRDYSYEQYF TGCAGCGTCGTCTTCCCCCGGGACTACTCCTACGAGCAGTACTTC
TRBJ2-5 NA TRBV18 NA CASSLATTGETQYF TGTGCCAGCTCACTCGCGACGACGGGAGAGACCCAGTACTTC
TRBJ1-2 NA TRBV19 TRBD1 CASSTSTRQGRRAEHGYTF TGTGCCAGTAGTACTTCAACTCGACAGGGTCGAAGGGCGGAGCATGGCTACACCTTC
TRBJ2-1 NA TRBV10-3 TRBD1 CAISRTGGIVNEQFF TGTGCCATCAGTAGAACAGGGGGAATTGTTAATGAGCAGTTCTTC
TRBJ1-5 once TRBV5-1 TRBD1 CASSPGQGHGNQPQHF TGCGCCAGCAGCCCCGGACAGGGCCACGGCAATCAGCCCCAGCATTTT
TRBJ2-3 NA TRBV6-4 TRBD2 CASSWTSGGGDTQYF TGTGCCAGCAGTTGGACTAGCGGGGGAGGGGATACGCAGTATTTT
TRBJ2-7 few TRBV19 NA CASSILQQETYEQYF TGTGCCAGTAGTATCCTTCAACAGGAAACCTACGAGCAGTACTTC
TRBJ2-7 NA TRBV2 TRBD1 CASIPGQISYEQYF TGTGCCAGCATCCCGGGACAGATCTCCTACGAGCAGTACTTC
TRBJ1-1 few TRBV19 TRBD1 CASRPQGDTEAFF TGTGCCAGCAGACCGCAGGGGGACACTGAAGCTTTCTTT
TRBJ1-6 NA TRBV5-4 NA CASSRGFKDSPLHF TGTGCCAGCAGCCGAGGGTTTAAGGATTCACCCCTCCACTTT
TRBJ1-1 NA TRBV6-6 NA CASIRDTWNTEAFF TGTGCCAGCATCCGGGACACTTGGAACACTGAAGCTTTCTTT
TRBJ1-1 NA TRBV5-1 NA CASSLEGTRGGEEAFF TGCGCCAGCAGCTTGGAGGGTACTAGGGGAGGTGAGGAAGCTTTCTTT
TRBJ1-1 NA TRBV29-1 NA CSVANSGAEAFF TGCAGCGTTGCGAACTCGGGGGCTGAAGCTTTCTTT
TRBJ2-2 few TRBV7-9 NA CASSERVGGELFF TGTGCCAGCAGCGAGCGGGTGGGCGGGGAGCTGTTTTTT
TRBJ1-2 NA TRBV5-5 NA CASSTSYGYTF TGTGCCAGCAGTACCAGTTATGGCTACACCTTC
TRBJ1-4 once TRBV28 TRBD1 CASSLSDRGREKLFF TGTGCCAGCAGTCTATCGGACAGGGGTCGTGAAAAACTGTTTTTT
TRBJ2-7 once TRBV5-1 TRBD1 CASSLGTGAYEQYF TGCGCCAGCAGCTTGGGGACAGGAGCCTACGAGCAGTACTTC
TRBJ1-1 few TRBV27 TRBD1 CASSYGQGNTEAFF TGTGCCAGCAGTTATGGACAGGGGAACACTGAAGCTTTCTTT
TRBJ2-7 once TRBV28 NA CASRVGQLLLYEQYF TGTGCCAGCCGTGTAGGACAGCTCCTGCTCTACGAGCAGTACTTC
TRBJ2-7 NA TRBV11-1 NA CASSLSAGYYEQYF TGTGCCAGCAGCCTCTCCGCAGGATACTACGAGCAGTACTTC
TRBJ1-2 NA TRBV5-6 TRBD1 CASSGGQGFGYTF TGTGCCAGCAGCGGGGGACAGGGATTTGGCTACACCTTC
TRBJ1-2 NA TRBV5-4 NA CASSSQQGNYGYTF TGTGCCAGCAGCAGCCAACAGGGTAACTATGGCTACACCTTC
TRBJ2-7 NA TRBV6-5 TRBD1 CASSYSGDRVNEQYF TGTGCCAGCAGTTACTCGGGGGACAGGGTCAACGAGCAGTACTTC
TRBJ2-3 NA TRBV9 NA CASSVDMFADTQYF TGTGCCAGCAGCGTAGACATGTTCGCAGATACGCAGTATTTT
TRBJ1-6 once TRBV5-6 NA CASSFRLSYSPLHF TGTGCCAGCAGCTTCCGTCTAAGTTACTCACCCCTCCACTTT
TRBJ1-1 NA TRBV10-3 NA CAIWQRGNTEAFF TGTGCCATCTGGCAACGAGGGAACACTGAAGCTTTCTTT
TRBJ2-1 NA TRBV9 NA CASSDTRNEQFF TGTGCCAGCAGCGATACCCGGAATGAGCAGTTCTTC
TRBJ1-6 NA TRBV7-2 NA CASSLRGSSYNSPLHF TGTGCCAGCAGCTTGAGGGGGAGCTCCTATAATTCACCCCTCCACTTT
TRBJ2-5 NA TRBV5-1 NA CASSLGQQGRTFGETQYF TGCGCCAGCAGCTTGGGCCAACAGGGGAGGACCTTTGGAGAGACCCAGTACTTC
TRBJ1-2 once TRBV4-2 NA CASSQDPRVDGYTF TGTGCCAGCAGCCAAGATCCCAGGGTCGATGGCTACACCTTC